One TCR beta chain is described in this entry. Its antigen is unidentified. The source of the sample is a study of type 1 regulatory T cells. The germline V and J ends were trimmed by 4 bases and 5 bases, with 15 bases remaining between them. Looked up from germline, CDR1 is MNHEY and CDR2 is SVGAGI. The CDR3 covers 15 residues. MiXCR was run by TCRdb on the reads, yielding one entry per CDR3 protein. The sample yields 55,000 to 65,000 distinct CDR3 sequences, less than 65% seen once. The clonotype originates from a human donor in good health. The sequencing sample was made of cultured non-Tr1 T cells, either the whole culture or a sorted T cell fraction (not recorded which). The chain couples TRBV6-5 to TRBJ2-1; D is unresolved. CDR3 residues: CASSLGGRPNNEQFF. CDR3 nucleotides: TGTGCCAGCAGTTTAGGTGGCAGACCGAACAATGAGCAGTTCTTC.